The 17 T cell receptor beta chains given below trace back to one sample, sequenced in a study of blood T cells in healthy people across ages. Combining a sample-barcoded 5' primer with a J-beta primer mix, a second PCR ran for about 7 to 12 cycles. TCRdb fed the 5' RACE reads into MiXCR, producing one record per CDR3 protein. The top ten clones hold more than 6% of a sample with over a million distinct CDR3 sequences, 59% of them seen once. Sequenced: blood. Receptors originate from a man younger than 35 in good health.

The rearrangement joins TRBV15 to TRBJ1-4; 7 nucleotides match TRBD1. The CDR3 is 19 amino acids. Germline lookup yields CDR1 LNHNV and CDR2 YYDKDF (reference sequence). V trimming: 6 bases; J trimming: 8 bases; junction bases outside the gene matches: 24. This chain's CDR3 is CATRNQPGQIPPSREKLFF. As DNA, the CDR3 is TGTGCCACCAGAAATCAACCGGGACAGATTCCTCCCTCGCGGGAAAAACTGTTTTTT. Using reference TRBV15 and TRBJ1-4 for the parts outside the CDR3, the full variable domain is DAMVIQNPRYQVTQFGKPVTLSCSQTLNHNVMYWYQQKSSQAPKLLFHYYDKDFNNEADTPDNFQSRRPNTSFCFLDIRSPGLGDTAMYLCATRNQPGQIPPSREKLFFGSGTQLSVL.

The chain recombines TRBV20-1 with TRBJ1-2, with TRBD1 identical over 7 bases. CDR1 is DFQATT and CDR2 is SNEGSKA in the germline V gene (reference sequence). The CDR3 runs 14 residues. The V segment lost 6 bases and the J segment 5 bases; nucleotides outside the gene matches: 12. CDR3 sequence reads: CSASGTADIYGYTF. The CDR3 DNA is TGCAGTGCATCCGGGACAGCTGATATTTATGGCTACACCTTC.

The chain employs TRBV12-3 or TRBV12-4 and TRBJ2-3, with TRBD2 matching 11 bases. CDR3 length: 15 amino acids. After removal of 1 base from V and 6 bases from J, the junction contained 3 bases not matched to a gene. CDR3 DNA: TGTGCCAGCAGTTTAGTAGCGGGGGGGCTTGATACGCAGTATTTT. Protein product: CASSLVAGGLDTQYF.

The count of this clonotype is one. CDR3 sequence reads: CASSHREDGYTF. CDR3 DNA: TGTGCCAGCTCACACAGGGAGGATGGCTACACCTTC. The chain links TRBV18 to TRBJ1-2, with a tentative D call TRBD1 (6 bases). Deletions cut 4 bases from V and 6 bases from J, with 9 bases between. The CDR3 has 12 residues. Per the germline V gene, CDR1 is KGHSH and CDR2 is LQKENI.

The chain recombines TRBV20-1 with TRBJ1-4; D gene unclear. V was shortened by 0 bases and J by 5 bases, with 7 bases between the two germline ends. Germline V gene data show CDR1 as DFQATT and CDR2 as SNEGSKA (reference sequence). The CDR3 totals 13 residues. The chain's CDR3 is CSAREVENEKLFF. The CDR3 DNA follows: TGCAGTGCTAGAGAGGTGGAGAATGAAAAACTGTTTTTT.

The V and J genes are TRBV3-1 and TRBJ1-2; D might be TRBD1 (5 bases). The CDR3 runs to 16 residues. Deletions cut 4 bases from V and 0 bases from J, with 15 bases between. Per germline, CDR1 LGHDT and CDR2 YNNKEL (reference sequence). CDR3 nucleotides: TGTGCCAGCAGCCCCTATCGGACAACTCCTAACTATGGCTACACCTTC. It codes for CASSPYRTTPNYGYTF.

This clonotype has just a few counts. The J gene is TRBJ2-3, the V gene TRBV4-3; D is possibly TRBD1 (6 bases). This CDR3 has 17 residues. The V and J ends lost 4 bases and 0 bases respectively, with 17 bases between them. Germline V gene data show CDR1 as LGHNA and CDR2 as YSLEER. CDR3 protein: CASSPTRLDRSTDTQYF. CDR3 sequence (DNA): TGCGCCAGCAGCCCTACCCGCCTGGACAGAAGCACAGATACGCAGTATTTT.

This clonotype has a handful of counts. The chain joins TRBV2 to TRBJ1-2; no firm D call. Germline CDR1 and CDR2: SNHLY and FYNNEI. This CDR3 spans 10 amino acids. V was clipped by 7 bases and J by 8 bases, with 8 bases between them. This chain's CDR3 is CASTAQGYTF. DNA for the CDR3: TGTGCCAGCACCGCCCAAGGCTACACCTTC.

The chain has TRBV21-1 and TRBJ2-3; TRBD1, the D gene given by the table, was not confirmed from the DNA. TRBV21-1 is termed a pseudogene. The length of the CDR3 is 12 residues. The CDR3 protein is CASSKRGRTQYF. CDR3 coding DNA: TGTGCCAGCAGCAAACGGGGACGGACGCAGTATTTT.

Only a few counts were recorded for this clonotype. This chain links TRBV24-1 with TRBJ2-3, with D tentatively TRBD2 (5 bases). The V end lost 3 bases, the J end lost 0 bases, and 12 bases lay between the germline ends. The CDR3 extends over 16 amino acids. Germline CDR1 reads KGHDR; CDR2 reads SFDVKD. The CDR3 coding sequence is TGTGCCACCAGTGATAGCTGGGGAGCTAGCACAGATACGCAGTATTTT. It translates to CATSDSWGASTDTQYF.

The rearrangement joins TRBV12-3 or TRBV12-4 to TRBJ2-5, with a tentative D call TRBD1 (5 bases). Trimming cost V 6 bases and J 5 bases, with 16 bases left between them. The CDR3 extends over 14 amino acids. The CDR3 region is CASRTLGDGETQYF. CDR3 DNA: TGTGCCAGCAGAACCCTAGGGGATGGGGAGACCCAGTACTTC.

This clonotype has more than one count but fewer than ten. The chain has TRBV25-1 and TRBJ2-3, with no clear D. Germline-derived CDR1 and CDR2 are MGHDK and SYGVNS. Trimming left V 2 bases short and J 6 bases short, with 15 bases between. The CDR3 is made up of 15 amino acids. The chain's CDR3 is CASSEPWASSDTQYF. The CDR3 region has the DNA TGTGCCAGCAGTGAACCCTGGGCTTCTTCGGATACGCAGTATTTT. Drawing the rest from reference TRBV25-1 and TRBJ2-3, the complete variable domain is EADIYQTPRYLVIGTGKKITLECSQTMGHDKMYWYQQDPGMELHLIHYSYGVNSTEKGDLSSESTVSRIRTEHFPLTLESARPSHTSQYLCASSEPWASSDTQYFGPGTRLTVL.

This clonotype was detected only a few times. This chain connects TRBV30 to TRBJ1-2; the D is unclear. This CDR3 region has 11 residues. Germline V CDR1 and CDR2: GTSNPN, SVGIG (reference sequence). The germline V and J ends were trimmed by 4 bases and 2 bases, with 5 bases remaining between them. CDR3 nucleotides: TGTGCCTGGACAGAAAACTATGGCTACACCTTC. Protein sequence: CAWTENYGYTF.

A single count supports this clonotype. The V and J genes are TRBV5-5 and TRBJ1-2; 7 nucleotides agree with TRBD1. With V trimmed by 4 bases and J by 2 bases, 8 bases remained unmatched. The CDR3 is made up of 15 amino acids. CDR1 SGHKS and CDR2 YYEKEE come from the germline V gene (reference sequence). CDR3 loop: CASSRRQGWNYGYTF. CDR3 DNA: TGTGCCAGCAGCCGAAGACAGGGTTGGAACTATGGCTACACCTTC.

The chain couples TRBV4-1 to TRBJ2-7; D perhaps matches TRBD2 (5 bases). Between the trimmed V and J ends, which lost 4 bases and 5 bases, there was a span of 12 bases. In germline, CDR1 is MGHRA, CDR2 YSYEKL. The CDR3 is 13 amino acids. Written as DNA, the CDR3 is TGCGCCAGCAGCCCCGGGGAGAGGGACGAGCAGTACTTC. Translated, it gives CASSPGERDEQYF.

The rearrangement uses TRBV7-8 and TRBJ1-5; D is unresolved. The CDR3 totals 14 residues. Germline V gives CDR1 SGHVS, CDR2 FQNEAQ. V lost 3 bases and J lost 5, with 11 bases in between. DNA for the CDR3: TGTGCCAGCAGCTTCTCGACGAGGGATCAGCCCCAGCATTTT. It codes for CASSFSTRDQPQHF.

V usage is TRBV7-9 and J usage is TRBJ2-5; the D gene is possibly TRBD2 (6 bases). V shed 5 bases and J shed 4 bases, with 20 bases lying between them. CDR3 length: 16 residues. The germline V gene has CDR1 SEHNR and CDR2 FQNEAQ (reference sequence). The chain's CDR3 is CASSPEGRAGRETQYF. The CDR3 bases are TGTGCCAGCAGCCCCGAAGGCAGGGCGGGAAGAGAGACCCAGTACTTC. Full variable domain (remainder filled in from reference TRBV7-9 and TRBJ2-5): DTGVSQNPRHKITKRGQNVTFRCDPISEHNRLYWYRQTLGQGPEFLTYFQNEAQLEKSRLLSDRFSAERPKGSFSTLEIQRTEQGDSAMYLCASSPEGRAGRETQYFGPGTRLLVL.